This paragraph reports one T cell receptor beta chain. The target antigen is unknown. From germline, CDR1 is MNHEY and CDR2 SMNVEV (reference sequence). The CDR3 is 20 amino acids. V lost 5 bases to trimming and J lost 4 bases, with 29 bases between them. After 5'RACE with constant-segment primers, TCR alpha and TCR beta cDNA libraries carrying sample barcodes and UMIs were obtained. TCRdb redid the calling of the 5' RACE reads with MiXCR, one entry per CDR3 protein. The sample includes 500,000 to 550,000 distinct CDR3 sequences, around 21% seen only once; the top ten take about an eighth. This record belongs to a study of T-cell memory formation after mild COVID-19. Study-wide points: Confirmation was lacking for SARS-CoV-2 specificity of second-wave clones that peaked on day 37.

Sample: PBMCs or a T cell subset sorted from them (not recorded which). J is TRBJ1-4 and V is TRBV27, with unresolved D. This TCR was sampled from an adult woman who had mild COVID-19 (a few samples of this study predate the infection). Cell type and time point are not known. In nucleotides, the CDR3 is TGTGCCAGCAGTAGAAGGTGGGGTGGTCGTATGGCAGTAGTTAATGAAAAACTGTTTTTT. Translated, it gives CASSRRWGGRMAVVNEKLFF. Full variable domain (rest looked up from reference TRBV27 and TRBJ1-4): EAQVTQNPRYLITVTGKKLTVTCSQNMNHEYMSWYRQDPGLGLRQIYYSMNVEVTDKGDVPEGYKVSRKEKRNFPLILESPSPNQTSLYFCASSRRWGGRMAVVNEKLFFGSGTQLSVL.